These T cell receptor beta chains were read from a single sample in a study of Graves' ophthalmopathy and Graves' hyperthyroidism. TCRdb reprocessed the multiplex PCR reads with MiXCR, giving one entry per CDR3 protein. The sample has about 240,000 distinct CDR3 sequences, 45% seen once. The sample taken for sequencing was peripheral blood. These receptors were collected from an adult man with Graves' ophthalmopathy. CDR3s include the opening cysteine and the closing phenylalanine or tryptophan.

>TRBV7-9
CASSGGGNTIYF
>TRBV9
CASSASGRSYEQYF
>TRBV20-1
CSAIDNGLLGNTIYF
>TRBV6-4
CASSDRDGQPQHF
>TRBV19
CASSIPPGYYTF
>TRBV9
CASRTGTFSGNTIYF
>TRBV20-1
CSASSTGQFEAFF
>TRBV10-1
CASSGGVETQYF
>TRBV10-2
CASRTRTGGRETQYF
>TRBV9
CASSVASPGAGQPQHF
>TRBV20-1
CSASWIVRTRVTQYF
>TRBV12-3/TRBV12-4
CASSLDRFQETQYF
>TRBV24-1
CATSDGDKGTDQPQHF
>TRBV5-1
CASSPDDNSNQPQHF
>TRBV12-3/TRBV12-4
CATTGEGNEKLFF
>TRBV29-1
CSVASGRGSYEQYF
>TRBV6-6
CASIGTGAIYGYTF
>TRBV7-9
CASSLKTRRDEQYF
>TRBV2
CASSVTANTEAFF
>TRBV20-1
CSARSRDSRGSETQYF
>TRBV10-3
CARDGKGPVEQFF
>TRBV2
CASPLPLGAETQYF
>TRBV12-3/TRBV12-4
CASSFTGQETQYF
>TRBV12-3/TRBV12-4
CASRLGHRNQPQHF
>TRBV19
CASSIDFLGFYGYTF
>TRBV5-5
CASSAQGLNYGYTF
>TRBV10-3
CAITAGTSANTGELFF
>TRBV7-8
CASSPTNQPQHF
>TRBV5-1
CASSLLRGDTEAFF
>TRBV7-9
CASSPAATGFEGYTF
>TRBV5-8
CASSLQGSLGSYEQYF
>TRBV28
CAHRGPTYEQYF
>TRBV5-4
CASSLVLAGEETQYF
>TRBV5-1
CASSQDRADYEQYF
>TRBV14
CASSQDPGLDTEAFF
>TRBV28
CASSPTSAGTGELFF
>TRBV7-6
CASSFSADWYF
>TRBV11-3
CASSSGPGTNSYEQYF
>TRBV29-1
CSVDGTSESSYNEQFF
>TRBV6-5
CASSHDRETQYF
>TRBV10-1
CASSESSGAYEQYF
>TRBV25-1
CASSPEGARGANVLTF
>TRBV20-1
CSALDSRQDGYTF
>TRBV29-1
CSVRTGGLGETQYF
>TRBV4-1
CASSPTSLISGYTF
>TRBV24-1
CATSDPGQGAGEQYF
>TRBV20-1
CSATSTGENYGYTF
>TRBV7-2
CASSLDWVGLETQYF
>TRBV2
CASTTVIQPQHF
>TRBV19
CASQGTDTQYF
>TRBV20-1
CSVKSHSNTEAFF
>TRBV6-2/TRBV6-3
CASSYSDRSSSYEQYF
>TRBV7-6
CASSLGQGGNTEAFF
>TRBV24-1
CAAGDSNQPQHF
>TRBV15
CATSPRGPTGELFF